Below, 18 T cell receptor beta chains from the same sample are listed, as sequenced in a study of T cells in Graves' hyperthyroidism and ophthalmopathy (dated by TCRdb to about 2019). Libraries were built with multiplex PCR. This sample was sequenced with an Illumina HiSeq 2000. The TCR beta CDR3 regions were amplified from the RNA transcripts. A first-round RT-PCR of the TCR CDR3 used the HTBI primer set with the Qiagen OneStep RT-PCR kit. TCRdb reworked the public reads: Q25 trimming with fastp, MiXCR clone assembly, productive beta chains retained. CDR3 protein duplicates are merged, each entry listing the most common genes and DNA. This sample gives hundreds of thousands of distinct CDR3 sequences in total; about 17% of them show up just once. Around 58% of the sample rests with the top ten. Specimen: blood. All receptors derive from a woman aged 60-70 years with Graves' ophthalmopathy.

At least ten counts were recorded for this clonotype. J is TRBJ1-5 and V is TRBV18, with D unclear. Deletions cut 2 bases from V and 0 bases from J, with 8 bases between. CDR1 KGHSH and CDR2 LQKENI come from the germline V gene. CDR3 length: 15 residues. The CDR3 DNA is TGTGCCAGCTCACCATACGGTTCTAGCAATCAGCCCCAGCATTTT. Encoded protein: CASSPYGSSNQPQHF.

CDR3 bases: TGTGCCAGCAGCGGAGCTAATAATTCACCCCTCCACTTT. This sequence encodes CASSGANNSPLHF. This chain connects TRBV9 to TRBJ1-6; D is ambiguous. Trimming removed 3 bases at V and 5 bases at J, with 6 bases between. The germline CDR1 and CDR2 sequences are SGDLS and YYNGEE. The CDR3 extends over 13 amino acids.

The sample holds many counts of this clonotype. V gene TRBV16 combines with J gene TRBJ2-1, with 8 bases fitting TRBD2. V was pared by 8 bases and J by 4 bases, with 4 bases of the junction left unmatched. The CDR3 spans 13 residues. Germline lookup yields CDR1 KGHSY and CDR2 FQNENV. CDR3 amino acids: CASGAGAYNEQFF. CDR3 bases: TGTGCCAGCGGAGCGGGAGCGTACAATGAGCAGTTCTTC.

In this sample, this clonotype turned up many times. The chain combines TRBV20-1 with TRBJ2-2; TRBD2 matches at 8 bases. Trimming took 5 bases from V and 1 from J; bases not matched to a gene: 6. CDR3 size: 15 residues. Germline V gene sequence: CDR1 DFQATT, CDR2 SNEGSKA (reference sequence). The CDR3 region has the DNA TGCAGTGCTCCGAGGAGCGGGGGGAACACCGGGGAGCTGTTTTTT. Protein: CSAPRSGGNTGELFF.

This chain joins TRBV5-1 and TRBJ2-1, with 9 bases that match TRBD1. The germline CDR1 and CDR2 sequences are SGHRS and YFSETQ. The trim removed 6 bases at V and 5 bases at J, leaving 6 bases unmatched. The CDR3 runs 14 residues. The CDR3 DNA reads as TGCGCCAGCACCAAGACAGGGGGTAACAATGAGCAGTTCTTC. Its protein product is CASTKTGGNNEQFF. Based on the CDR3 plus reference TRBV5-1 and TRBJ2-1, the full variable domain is KAGVTQTPRYLIKTRGQQVTLSCSPISGHRSVSWYQQTPGQGLQFLFEYFSETQRNKGNFPGRFSGRQFSNSRSEMNVSTLELGDSALYLCASTKTGGNNEQFFGPGTRLTVL.

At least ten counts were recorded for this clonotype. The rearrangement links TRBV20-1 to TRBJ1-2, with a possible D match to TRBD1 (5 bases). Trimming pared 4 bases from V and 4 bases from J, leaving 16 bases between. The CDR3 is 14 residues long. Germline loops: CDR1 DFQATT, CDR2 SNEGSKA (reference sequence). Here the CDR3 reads CSAKSTQGIYGYTF. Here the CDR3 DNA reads TGCAGTGCTAAGTCCACGCAGGGTATCTATGGCTACACCTTC.

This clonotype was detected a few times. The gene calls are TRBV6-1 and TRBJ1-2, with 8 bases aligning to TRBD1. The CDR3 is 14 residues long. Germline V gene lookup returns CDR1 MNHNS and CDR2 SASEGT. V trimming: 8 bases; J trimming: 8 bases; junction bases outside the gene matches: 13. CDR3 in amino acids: CASAPRGDRPGYTF. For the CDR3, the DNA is TGTGCCAGCGCCCCCCGCGGGGACAGGCCGGGCTACACCTTC.

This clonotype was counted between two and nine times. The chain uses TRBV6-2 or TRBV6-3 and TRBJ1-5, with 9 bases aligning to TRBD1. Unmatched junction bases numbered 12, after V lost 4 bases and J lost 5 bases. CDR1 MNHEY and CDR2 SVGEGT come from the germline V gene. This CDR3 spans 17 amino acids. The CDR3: CASSSYSGQGRDQPQHF. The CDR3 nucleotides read TGTGCCAGCAGTTCCTACTCGGGACAGGGTCGGGATCAGCCCCAGCATTTT.

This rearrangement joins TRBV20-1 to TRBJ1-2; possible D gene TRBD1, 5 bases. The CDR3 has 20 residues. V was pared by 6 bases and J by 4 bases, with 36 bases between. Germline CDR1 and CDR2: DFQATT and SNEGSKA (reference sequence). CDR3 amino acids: CSARPTRMANYGTLPYGYTF. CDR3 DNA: TGCAGTGCGAGACCTACGAGAATGGCTAACTATGGGACTCTACCCTATGGCTACACCTTC.

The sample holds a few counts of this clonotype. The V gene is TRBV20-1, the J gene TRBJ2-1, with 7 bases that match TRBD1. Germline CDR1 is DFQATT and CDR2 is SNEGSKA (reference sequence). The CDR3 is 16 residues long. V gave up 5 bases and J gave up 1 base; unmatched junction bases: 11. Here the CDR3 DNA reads TGCAGTGCTCTCGCACGACAGGGAATGTCCTACAATGAGCAGTTCTTC. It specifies CSALARQGMSYNEQFF.

CDR3 sequence (DNA): TGTGCCAGCACCCCAAGGGGGGCAGGGTATGGCTACACCTTC. Translating it yields CASTPRGAGYGYTF. J is TRBJ1-2 and V is TRBV12-3 or TRBV12-4; TRBD1 might be the D (6 bases). Trimming removed 7 bases from V and 5 bases from J, with 17 bases in between. This CDR3 region has 14 residues.

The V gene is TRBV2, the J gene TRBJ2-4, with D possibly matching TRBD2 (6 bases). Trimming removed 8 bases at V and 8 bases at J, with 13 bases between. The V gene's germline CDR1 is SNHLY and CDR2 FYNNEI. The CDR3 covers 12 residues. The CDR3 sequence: CASGPGEDIQYF. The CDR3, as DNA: TGTGCCAGCGGGCCGGGGGAGGACATTCAGTACTTC.

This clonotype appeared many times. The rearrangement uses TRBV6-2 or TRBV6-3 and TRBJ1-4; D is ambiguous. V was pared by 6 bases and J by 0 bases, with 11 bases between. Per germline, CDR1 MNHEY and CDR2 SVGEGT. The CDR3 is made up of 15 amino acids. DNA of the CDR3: TGTGCCAGCAGATCCCGGGGAGCAACTAATGAAAAACTGTTTTTT. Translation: CASRSRGATNEKLFF.

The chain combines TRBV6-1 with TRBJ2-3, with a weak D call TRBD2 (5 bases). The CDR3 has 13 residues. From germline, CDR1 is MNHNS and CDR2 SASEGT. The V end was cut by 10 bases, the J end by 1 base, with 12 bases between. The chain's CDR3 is CATWYSGTDTQYF. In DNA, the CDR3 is TGTGCCACCTGGTATAGCGGCACAGATACGCAGTATTTT.

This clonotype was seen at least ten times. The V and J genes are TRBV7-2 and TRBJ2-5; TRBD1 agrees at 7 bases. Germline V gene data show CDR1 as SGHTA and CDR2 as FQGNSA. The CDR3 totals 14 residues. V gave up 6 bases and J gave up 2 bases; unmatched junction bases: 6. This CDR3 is CASSRDRSQETQYF. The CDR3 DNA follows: TGTGCCAGCAGTAGGGACAGAAGTCAAGAGACCCAGTACTTC. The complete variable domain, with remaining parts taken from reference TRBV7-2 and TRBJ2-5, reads GAGVSQSPSNKVTEKGKDVELRCDPISGHTALYWYRQSLGQGLEFLIYFQGNSAPDKSGLPSDRFSAERTGGSVSTLTIQRTQQEDSAVYLCASSRDRSQETQYFGPGTRLLVL.

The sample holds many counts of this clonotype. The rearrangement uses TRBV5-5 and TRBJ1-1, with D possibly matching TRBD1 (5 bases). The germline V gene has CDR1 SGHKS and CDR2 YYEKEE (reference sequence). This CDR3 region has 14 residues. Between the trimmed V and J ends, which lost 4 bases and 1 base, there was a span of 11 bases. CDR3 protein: CASSAGTENTEAFF. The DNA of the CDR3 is TGTGCCAGCAGCGCCGGGACGGAGAACACTGAAGCTTTCTTT. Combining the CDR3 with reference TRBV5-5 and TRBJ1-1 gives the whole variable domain DAGVTQSPTHLIKTRGQQVTLRCSPISGHKSVSWYQQVLGQGPQFIFQYYEKEERGRGNFPDRFSARQFPNYSSELNVNALLLGDSALYLCASSAGTENTEAFFGQGTRLTVV.

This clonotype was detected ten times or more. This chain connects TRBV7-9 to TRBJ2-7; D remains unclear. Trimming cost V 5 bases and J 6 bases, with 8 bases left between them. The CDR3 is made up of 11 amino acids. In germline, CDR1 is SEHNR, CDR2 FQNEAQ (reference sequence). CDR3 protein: CASSPGFEQYF. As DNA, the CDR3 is TGTGCCAGCAGCCCCGGGTTCGAGCAGTACTTC.

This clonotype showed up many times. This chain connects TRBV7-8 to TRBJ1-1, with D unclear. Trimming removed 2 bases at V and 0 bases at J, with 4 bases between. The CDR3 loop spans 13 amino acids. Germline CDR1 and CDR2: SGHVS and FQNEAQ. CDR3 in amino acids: CASSLQMNTEAFF. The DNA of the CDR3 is TGTGCCAGCAGCTTACAGATGAACACTGAAGCTTTCTTT.